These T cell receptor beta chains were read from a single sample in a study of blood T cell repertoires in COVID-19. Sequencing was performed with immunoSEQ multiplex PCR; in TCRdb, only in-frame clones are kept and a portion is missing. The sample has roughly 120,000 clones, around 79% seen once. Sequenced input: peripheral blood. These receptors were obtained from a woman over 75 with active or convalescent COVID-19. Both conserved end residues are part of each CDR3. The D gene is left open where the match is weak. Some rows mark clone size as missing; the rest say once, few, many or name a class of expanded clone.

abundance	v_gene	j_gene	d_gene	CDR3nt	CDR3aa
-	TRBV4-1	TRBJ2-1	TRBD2	TGCGCCAGCAGCCAAGATAGAAGGACTAGCGGGACTGGGGAGCAGTTCTTC	CASSQDRRTSGTGEQFF
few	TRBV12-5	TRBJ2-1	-	TGTGCTAGTGCAACATCGGGTGAGCAGTTCTTC	CASATSGEQFF
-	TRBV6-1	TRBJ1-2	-	TGTGCCAGCAGTGAGCTACAGAGTAACTATGGCTACACCTTC	CASSELQSNYGYTF
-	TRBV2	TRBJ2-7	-	TGTGCCAGCAGTGCATGGACAGACGAATACGAGCAGTACTTC	CASSAWTDEYEQYF
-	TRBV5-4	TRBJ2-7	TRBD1	TGTGCCAGCAGACCGGACAGGGCACCAACCTACGAGCAGTACTTC	CASRPDRAPTYEQYF
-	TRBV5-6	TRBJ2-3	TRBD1	TGTGCCAGCAGCGTGACCGGGACAGGGGGCACAGATACGCAGTATTTT	CASSVTGTGGTDTQYF
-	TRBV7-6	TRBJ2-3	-	TGTGCCAGCAGCTTGATGCTAGTATCTACAGATACGCAGTATTTT	CASSLMLVSTDTQYF
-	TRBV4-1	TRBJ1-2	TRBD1	TGCGCCAGCAGCCAGGATGGACAGGGGGCGAGTTATGGCTACACCTTC	CASSQDGQGASYGYTF
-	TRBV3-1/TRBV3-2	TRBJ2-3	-	TGTGCCAGCAGCCATCGGCGGGCAAGCACAGATACGCAGTATTTT	CASSHRRASTDTQYF
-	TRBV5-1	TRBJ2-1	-	TGCGCCAGCAGCTTGGTAGGGGGAACCATCTACAATGAGCAGTTCTTC	CASSLVGGTIYNEQFF
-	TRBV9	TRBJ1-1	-	TGTGCCAGCAGCGTAGTGGGGACACAGAACACTGAAGCTTTCTTT	CASSVVGTQNTEAFF
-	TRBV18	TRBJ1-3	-	TGTGCCAGCTCACCAGTGAACGGAGGGGTCGGAAACACCATATATTTT	CASSPVNGGVGNTIYF
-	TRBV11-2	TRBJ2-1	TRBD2	TGTGCCAGCAGCTCTGGACTAGCGGGAGCCCAAGAGCAGTTCTTC	CASSSGLAGAQEQFF
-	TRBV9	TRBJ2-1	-	TGTGCCAGCAGCGCTAACAATGAGCAGTTCTTC	CASSANNEQFF
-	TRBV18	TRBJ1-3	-	TGTGCCAGCTCAGCCGCTTCGAGGGGAAACACCATATATTTT	CASSAASRGNTIYF
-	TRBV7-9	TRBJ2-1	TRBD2	TGTGCCAGCAGCTTTGGGACTAGCCGAAGCTCCTACAATGAGCAGTTCTTC	CASSFGTSRSSYNEQFF
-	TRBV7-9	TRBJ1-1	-	TGTGCCAGCAGCCAACCGGGACAGAACACTGAAGCTTTCTTT	CASSQPGQNTEAFF
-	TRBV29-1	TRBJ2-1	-	TGCAGCATTGTTAGAACCTACAATGAGCAGTTCTTC	CSIVRTYNEQFF
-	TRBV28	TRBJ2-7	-	TGTACCAGCAGTTTTGCACAGGGCGTTTACTTGGAGCAGTACTTC	CTSSFAQGVYLEQYF
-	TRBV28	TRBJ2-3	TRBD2	TGTGCCAGCAGTTTAAGCGGGGTTAGCACAGATACGCAGTATTTT	CASSLSGVSTDTQYF
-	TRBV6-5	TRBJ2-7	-	TGTGCCAGCAGTAGGGACCGCGGGATGGCCTACGAGCAGTACTTC	CASSRDRGMAYEQYF
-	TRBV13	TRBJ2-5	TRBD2	TGTGCCAGCAGCTTAAGGCTAGCGGGAGGGGAGACCCAGTACTTC	CASSLRLAGGETQYF
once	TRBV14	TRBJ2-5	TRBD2	TGTGCCAGCAGCCAAGCGGGGGGGCCCCAGACCCAGTACTTC	CASSQAGGPQTQYF
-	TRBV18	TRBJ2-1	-	TGTGCCAGCTCACCAGGAGCGGACAATGAGCAGTTCTTC	CASSPGADNEQFF
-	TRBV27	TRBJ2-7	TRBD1	TGTGCCAGCAGTTTATCCTGGGACAGGGACTACGAGCAGTACTTC	CASSLSWDRDYEQYF
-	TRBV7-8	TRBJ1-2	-	TGTGCCAGCAGCTTAGCGCTAACGGACTATGGCTACACCTTC	CASSLALTDYGYTF
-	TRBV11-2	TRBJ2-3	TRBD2	TGTGCCAGCAGCCTACTTGTAGCTAGCGGGATCACAGATACGCAGTATTTT	CASSLLVASGITDTQYF
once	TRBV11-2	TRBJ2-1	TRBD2	TGTGCCAGCAGCTTATGGGCGTCTAGCGGTTTCCGGAAGGATGAGCAGTTCTTC	CASSLWASSGFRKDEQFF
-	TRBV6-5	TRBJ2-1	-	TGTGCCAGCAGTTACTCTAACAGGGAAGCCTACAATGAGCAGTTCTTC	CASSYSNREAYNEQFF
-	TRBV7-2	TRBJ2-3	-	TGTGCCAGCAGCTTAGCGTCCACAAGCACAGATACGCAGTATTTT	CASSLASTSTDTQYF
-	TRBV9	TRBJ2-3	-	TGTGCCAGCAGCGCAGGGGTAACGACAGATACGCAGTATTTT	CASSAGVTTDTQYF
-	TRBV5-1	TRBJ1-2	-	TGCGCCAGCAGCTTGGATCCGGGGGTAGGCTATGGCTACACCTTC	CASSLDPGVGYGYTF
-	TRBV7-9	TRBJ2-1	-	TGTGCCAGCAGCTTATTCGCGGAAATTAGGAATGAGCAGTTCTTC	CASSLFAEIRNEQFF
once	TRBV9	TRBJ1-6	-	TGTGCCAGCAGCGTAGGGGAGGGGAGGTCACCCCTCCACTTT	CASSVGEGRSPLHF
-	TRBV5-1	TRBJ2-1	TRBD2	TGCGCCAGCAGCTTACTACTAGCGGGAATAGATGAGCAGTTCTTC	CASSLLLAGIDEQFF
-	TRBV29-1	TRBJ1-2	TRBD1	TGCAGCGTTGAAGATCGAGGGAGGAGGGGGCGAATGGGCGGCTACACCTTC	CSVEDRGRRGRMGGYTF
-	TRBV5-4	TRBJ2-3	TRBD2	TGTGCCAGCAGCTTGTTGGCTAGCGGGAGCTTCGCAGATACGCAGTATTTT	CASSLLASGSFADTQYF
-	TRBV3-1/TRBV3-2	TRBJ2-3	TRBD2	TGTGCCAGCAGCCCTCCGGGACTAGTGACAGATACGCAGTATTTT	CASSPPGLVTDTQYF
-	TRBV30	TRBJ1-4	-	TGTGCCTGGAGCGGAGCCCCGCGGGAAAAACTGTTTTTT	CAWSGAPREKLFF
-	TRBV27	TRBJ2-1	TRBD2	TGTGCCAGCAGTTCGCTAATATCAGCTAGCGGGAGTGTCTATGAGCAGTTCTTC	CASSSLISASGSVYEQFF
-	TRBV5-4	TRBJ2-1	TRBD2	TGTGCCAGCAGCAGCCGGACTAGTTCGAATGAGCAGTTCTTC	CASSSRTSSNEQFF
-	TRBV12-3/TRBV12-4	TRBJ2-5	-	TGTGCCAGCAGGGTGGGGCGGCAAGAGACCCAGTACTTC	CASRVGRQETQYF
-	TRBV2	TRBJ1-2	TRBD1	TGTGCCAGCAGTGGGACAGGGGGGAATGGCTACACCTTC	CASSGTGGNGYTF
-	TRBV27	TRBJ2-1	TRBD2	TGTGCCAGCAGTTTTGGACTAGCGGGAGGTATTGAGCAGTTCTTC	CASSFGLAGGIEQFF
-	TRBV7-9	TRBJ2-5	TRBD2	TGTGCCAGCAGCCTCACTAGCGGAGGAGAGACCCAGTACTTC	CASSLTSGGETQYF
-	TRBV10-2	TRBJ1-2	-	TGCGCCAGCACCTCGCAGGGGCATGGCTACACCTTC	CASTSQGHGYTF
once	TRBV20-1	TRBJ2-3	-	TGCAGTGCTAGTATCACTAGTGATCCGGTTGATACGCAGTATTTT	CSASITSDPVDTQYF
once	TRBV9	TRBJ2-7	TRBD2	TGTGCCAGCAGCCCCTCGGTAGCGGGAGACGAGCAGTACTTC	CASSPSVAGDEQYF
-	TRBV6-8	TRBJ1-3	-	TGTGCCAGCAGTTACTCACGTGATGCAGACAGCTCTGGAAACACCATATATTTT	CASSYSRDADSSGNTIYF
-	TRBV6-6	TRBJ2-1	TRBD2	TGTGCCAGCAGTTACTCCAGTTACGGGACTAGCGGGACATTGATCTTC	CASSYSSYGTSGTLIF
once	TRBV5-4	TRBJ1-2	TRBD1	TGTGCCAGCAGCTTGGGGACAGGGTCTTACTATGGCTACACCTTC	CASSLGTGSYYGYTF
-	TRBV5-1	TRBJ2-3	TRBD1	TGCGCCAGCAGCTTGGGGGCCGGGACAGGGGGCACAGATACGCAGTATTTT	CASSLGAGTGGTDTQYF
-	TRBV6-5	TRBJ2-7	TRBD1	TGTGCCAGCAGCAGCACAGGGGTGTACGAGCAGTACTTC	CASSSTGVYEQYF
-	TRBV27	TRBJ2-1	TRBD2	TGTGCCAGCAGTTCAGACAGGAGACTAGCGGGAGGGCTGGCGGAGCAGTTCTTC	CASSSDRRLAGGLAEQFF
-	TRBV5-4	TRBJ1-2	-	TGTGCCAGCAGCCAAGGAGCCGAGGTGGGCTACACCTTC	CASSQGAEVGYTF
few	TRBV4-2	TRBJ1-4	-	TGTGCCAGCAGCCAAGGCGGGAGCGTGGATGAAAAACTGTTTTTT	CASSQGGSVDEKLFF
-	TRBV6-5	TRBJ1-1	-	TGTGCCAGCAGTTACTCCATGGAGAGTGAAGCTTTCTTT	CASSYSMESEAFF
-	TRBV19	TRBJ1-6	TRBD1	TGTGCCAGTAGCTGGAGGGGACAGCTTAATTCACCCCTCCACTTT	CASSWRGQLNSPLHF
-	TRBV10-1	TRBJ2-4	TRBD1	TGCGCCAGCAGGATAGGCACAGGGGGCTGGGCCAAAAACATTCAGTACTTC	CASRIGTGGWAKNIQYF